The rows below give T cell receptor beta chains drawn from one sample of a study of T-cell memory formation after mild COVID-19. TCRdb analysed the 5' RACE reads with MiXCR anew, one entry per CDR3 protein. The top ten hold about 12% of the sample, which has some 410,000 distinct CDR3 sequences, less than 25% seen once. Specimen: PBMCs or a T cell subset sorted from them (not recorded which). The receptors derive from an adult woman who had mild COVID-19 (a few samples of this study predate the infection). Cell type and time point are not known. CDR3s include the opening cysteine and the closing phenylalanine or tryptophan. The D gene is left open where the match is weak. Expanded clones get a size class; other rows say once, few or many, or leave the size out.

D gene	V gene	J gene	clone size	CDR3 protein	CDR3 DNA
TRBD1	TRBV2	TRBJ1-2	few	CASSAGTEYGYTF	TGTGCCAGCAGTGCAGGGACAGAGTATGGCTACACCTTC
NA	TRBV29-1	TRBJ2-1	NA	CSAPGQGVLGGRVHNEQFF	TGCAGCGCCCCCGGACAGGGGGTTCTCGGCGGGAGGGTGCACAATGAGCAGTTCTTC
NA	TRBV12-3/TRBV12-4	TRBJ1-5	few	CASSPRGSPQHF	TGTGCCAGCAGTCCTCGGGGGTCGCCCCAGCATTTT
NA	TRBV7-6	TRBJ1-6	NA	CASSLGNVGRSNSPLHF	TGTGCCAGCAGCTTAGGAAACGTGGGACGGTCAAATTCACCCCTCCACTTT
NA	TRBV5-1	TRBJ1-1	NA	CASSLVISSNTEAFF	TGCGCCAGCAGCCTCGTCATATCCTCGAACACTGAAGCTTTCTTT
TRBD2	TRBV29-1	TRBJ2-5	NA	CSVRRVLGEGETQYF	TGCAGCGTCCGCCGGGTGTTAGGGGAGGGAGAGACCCAGTACTTC
NA	TRBV20-1	TRBJ1-6	few	CSAANYNSPLHF	TGCAGTGCGGCCAACTATAATTCACCCCTCCACTTT
NA	TRBV4-1	TRBJ2-1	NA	CASSQGGGRSSYNEQFF	TGCGCCAGCAGCCAGGGGGGCGGTAGGAGCTCCTACAATGAGCAGTTCTTC
TRBD1	TRBV18	TRBJ1-2	few	CASSPGGTGYGYTF	TGTGCCAGCTCACCAGGCGGGACAGGCTATGGCTACACCTTC
NA	TRBV7-8	TRBJ2-7	NA	CASSQHGTGAYEQYF	TGTGCCAGCAGCCAGCATGGGACTGGCGCCTACGAGCAGTACTTC
NA	TRBV12-3/TRBV12-4	TRBJ1-2	NA	CASSLDPGGTGYTF	TGTGCCAGCAGTTTAGATCCGGGTGGCACTGGCTACACCTTC
NA	TRBV20-1	TRBJ2-1	NA	CSAHSGTGYNEQFF	TGCAGTGCTCATTCCGGGACGGGGTACAATGAGCAGTTCTTC
NA	TRBV3-1	TRBJ2-7	few	CASRPGPSGEQYF	TGTGCCAGCAGGCCGGGTCCCTCGGGGGAGCAGTACTTC
NA	TRBV24-1	TRBJ2-2	NA	CATIDRNTGELFF	TGTGCCACCATTGACAGGAACACCGGGGAGCTGTTTTTT
NA	TRBV4-1	TRBJ2-5	many	CASSQKDFQETQYF	TGCGCCAGCAGCCAAAAAGACTTCCAAGAGACCCAGTACTTC
NA	TRBV9	TRBJ2-7	NA	CASSVVVLTSRTHYEQYF	TGTGCCAGCAGCGTAGTTGTCTTGACTTCTAGGACTCACTACGAGCAGTACTTC
TRBD2	TRBV18	TRBJ2-7	few	CASSPGLRAGEQYF	TGTGCCAGCTCACCAGGACTCCGAGCGGGAGAGCAGTACTTC
NA	TRBV3-1	TRBJ2-2	few	CASSPTELTGELFF	TGTGCCAGCAGTCCGACGGAGCTCACCGGGGAGCTGTTTTTT
NA	TRBV29-1	TRBJ2-2	few	CSVRTTSTGESFF	TGCAGCGTTAGGACTACCAGTACCGGGGAGTCCTTTTTT
TRBD1	TRBV25-1	TRBJ2-1	few	CAAGTGKVYEQFF	TGTGCCGCCGGGACAGGGAAGGTTTATGAGCAGTTCTTC
TRBD2	TRBV4-3	TRBJ2-1	many	CASSPEGLAINEQFF	TGCGCCAGCAGCCCCGAGGGACTAGCTATCAATGAGCAGTTCTTC
NA	TRBV24-1	TRBJ1-2	NA	CATSQTASYGYTF	TGTGCCACCAGCCAGACGGCGAGCTATGGCTACACCTTC
TRBD2	TRBV3-1	TRBJ2-7	NA	CASSQGTSGRLWEQYF	TGTGCCAGCAGCCAAGGGACTAGCGGCAGGCTCTGGGAGCAGTACTTC
TRBD1	TRBV7-9	TRBJ2-7	NA	CASSSRDRSSYEQYF	TGTGCCAGCAGCTCCCGGGACAGAAGCTCCTACGAGCAGTACTTC
TRBD1	TRBV24-1	TRBJ2-2	NA	CATSDLQGDGTGELFF	TGTGCCACCAGTGATTTACAGGGGGATGGCACCGGGGAGCTGTTTTTT
TRBD1	TRBV15	TRBJ1-2	NA	CATSRGQGLGDGYTF	TGTGCCACCAGCAGAGGACAGGGCTTAGGAGATGGCTACACCTTC
TRBD1	TRBV20-1	TRBJ2-7	NA	CSAILRDRVVEQYF	TGCAGTGCAATCCTCCGGGACAGGGTTGTCGAGCAGTACTTC
NA	TRBV24-1	TRBJ2-7	few	CATSDFNQPYEQYF	TGTGCCACCAGTGATTTTAACCAACCCTACGAGCAGTACTTC
NA	TRBV5-1	TRBJ2-5	few	CASSLLQGLRETQYF	TGCGCCAGCAGCTTGCTGCAAGGGTTACGAGAGACCCAGTACTTC
TRBD1	TRBV5-5	TRBJ2-7	NA	CASSFGDRGNEQYF	TGTGCCAGCAGCTTTGGGGACAGGGGAAACGAGCAGTACTTC
NA	TRBV18	TRBJ2-7	few	CASSPGSTAYEQYF	TGTGCCAGCTCACCGGGCAGCACTGCTTACGAGCAGTACTTC
TRBD1	TRBV7-3	TRBJ2-2	few	CASSFGDRVPTGELFF	TGTGCCAGCAGCTTCGGGGACAGGGTCCCAACCGGGGAGCTGTTTTTT
NA	TRBV7-3	TRBJ2-3	NA	CASSSGSITDTQYF	TGTGCCAGCAGCTCCGGTTCCATCACAGATACGCAGTATTTT
TRBD1	TRBV7-2	TRBJ2-3	few	CASSRGTGRSTDTQYF	TGTGCCAGCAGCCGGGGGACAGGGCGTAGCACAGATACGCAGTATTTT
TRBD1	TRBV5-1	TRBJ1-1	NA	CASSLVTGARTEAFF	TGCGCCAGCAGCTTGGTGACAGGGGCAAGAACTGAAGCTTTCTTT
TRBD1	TRBV7-2	TRBJ2-1	NA	CASSYDRGGYNEQFF	TGTGCCAGCAGCTACGACAGGGGTGGCTACAATGAGCAGTTCTTC
NA	TRBV18	TRBJ1-3	NA	CASSPDTRGTIYF	TGTGCCAGCTCACCCGACACCCGGGGGACCATATATTTT
NA	TRBV5-1	TRBJ2-1	NA	CASSLFGDGNEQFF	TGCGCCAGCAGCTTGTTCGGGGATGGCAATGAGCAGTTCTTC
TRBD1	TRBV5-1	TRBJ2-6	NA	CASSFGTGVPPGANVLTF	TGCGCCAGCAGCTTCGGGACAGGGGTCCCCCCTGGGGCCAACGTCCTGACTTTC
TRBD2	TRBV7-8	TRBJ2-5	many	CASSAGTSGELQETQYF	TGTGCCAGCAGCGCCGGGACTAGCGGGGAATTACAAGAGACCCAGTACTTC
NA	TRBV19	TRBJ2-1	NA	CASSLAGTTYNEQFF	TGTGCCAGTAGCTTGGCCGGGACCACCTACAATGAGCAGTTCTTC
TRBD2	TRBV5-1	TRBJ2-1	few	CASSSTSGGAYNEQFF	TGCGCCAGCAGCTCGACTAGCGGGGGGGCCTACAATGAGCAGTTCTTC
NA	TRBV5-6	TRBJ2-5	few	CASTSPSSWGLAETQYF	TGTGCCAGCACCTCCCCTTCGAGCTGGGGGCTTGCGGAGACCCAGTACTTC
TRBD2	TRBV9	TRBJ2-1	few	CASSVVGSGGAYNEQFF	TGTGCCAGCAGCGTAGTAGGTAGCGGGGGGGCTTACAATGAGCAGTTCTTC
TRBD1	TRBV24-1	TRBJ1-1	few	CATSDSQGSGTEAFF	TGTGCCACCAGTGATTCACAGGGGTCGGGGACTGAAGCTTTCTTT
NA	TRBV4-2	TRBJ1-1	NA	CASSPRLGENTEAFF	TGTGCCAGCAGCCCCCGTCTGGGGGAGAACACTGAAGCTTTCTTT
TRBD2	TRBV5-4	TRBJ2-5	few	CASSPSGGQQETQYF	TGTGCCAGCAGCCCTAGCGGGGGTCAGCAAGAGACCCAGTACTTC
NA	TRBV3-1	TRBJ1-2	NA	CASSQDRGLRPYGYTF	TGTGCCAGCAGCCAAGATCGGGGGCTTAGGCCCTATGGCTACACCTTC
TRBD1	TRBV7-9	TRBJ2-7	NA	CASSARTGGYEQYF	TGTGCCAGCAGCGCCCGGACAGGGGGCTACGAGCAGTACTTC
NA	TRBV9	TRBJ1-1	NA	CASSVDPETGNTEAFF	TGTGCCAGCAGCGTAGATCCAGAGACGGGGAACACTGAAGCTTTCTTT
NA	TRBV28	TRBJ2-5	NA	CASSYETQYF	TGTGCCAGCAGTTATGAGACCCAGTACTTC
NA	TRBV24-1	TRBJ1-1	NA	CATSEGGTEAFF	TGTGCCACCAGTGAGGGGGGCACTGAAGCTTTCTTT
TRBD2	TRBV7-9	TRBJ2-3	few	CASSPVDSGSSTDTQYF	TGTGCCAGCAGCCCGGTGGATAGCGGGAGTTCCACAGATACGCAGTATTTT
NA	TRBV7-9	TRBJ2-5	NA	CASSLTAGSETQYF	TGTGCCAGCAGCTTAACAGCAGGCTCGGAGACCCAGTACTTC
NA	TRBV2	TRBJ1-6	NA	CASSEAVWGSPLHF	TGTGCCAGCAGTGAAGCTGTTTGGGGGTCACCCCTCCACTTT
TRBD1	TRBV7-6	TRBJ2-2	few	CASSLGAGGASGELFF	TGTGCCAGCAGCTTAGGGGCAGGGGGCGCGTCCGGGGAGCTGTTTTTT
NA	TRBV7-9	TRBJ2-7	few	CASSPPPQGNPYEQYF	TGTGCCAGCAGCCCGCCGCCGCAGGGAAACCCCTACGAGCAGTACTTC
NA	TRBV12-3/TRBV12-4	TRBJ1-6	NA	CASRRGGSYNSPLHF	TGTGCCAGCCGGAGGGGAGGGTCCTATAATTCACCCCTCCACTTT
TRBD1	TRBV9	TRBJ2-7	NA	CASSPGTVAREQYF	TGTGCCAGCAGCCCGGGGACAGTAGCACGGGAGCAGTACTTC